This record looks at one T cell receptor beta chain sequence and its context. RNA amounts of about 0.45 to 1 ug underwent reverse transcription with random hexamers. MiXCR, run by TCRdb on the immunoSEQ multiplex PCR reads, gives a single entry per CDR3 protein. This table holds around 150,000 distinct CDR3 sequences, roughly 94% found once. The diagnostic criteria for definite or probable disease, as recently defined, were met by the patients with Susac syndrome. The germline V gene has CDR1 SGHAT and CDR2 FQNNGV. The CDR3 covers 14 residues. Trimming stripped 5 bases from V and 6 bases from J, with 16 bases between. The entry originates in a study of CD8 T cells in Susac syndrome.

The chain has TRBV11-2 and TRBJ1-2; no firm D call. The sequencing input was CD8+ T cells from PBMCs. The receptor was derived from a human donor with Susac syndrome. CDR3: CASSQWRLPHGYTF. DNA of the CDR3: TGTGCCAGCAGCCAGTGGAGGCTTCCGCATGGCTACACCTTC.